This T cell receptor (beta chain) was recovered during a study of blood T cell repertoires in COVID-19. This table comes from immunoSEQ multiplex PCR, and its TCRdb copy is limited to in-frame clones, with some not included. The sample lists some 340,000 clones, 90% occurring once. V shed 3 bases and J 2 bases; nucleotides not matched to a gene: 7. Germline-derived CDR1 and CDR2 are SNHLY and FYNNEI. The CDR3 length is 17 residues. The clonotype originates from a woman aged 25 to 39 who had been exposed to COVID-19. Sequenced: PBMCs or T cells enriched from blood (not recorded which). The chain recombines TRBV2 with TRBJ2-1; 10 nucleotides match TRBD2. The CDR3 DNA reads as TGTGCCAGCAGTGATTCTAGCGGGGGCCCCACCTACAATGAGCAGTTCTTC. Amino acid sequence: CASSDSSGGPTYNEQFF. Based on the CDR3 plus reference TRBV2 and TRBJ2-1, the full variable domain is EPEVTQTPSHQVTQMGQEVILRCVPISNHLYFYWYRQILGQKVEFLVSFYNNEISEKSEIFDDQFSVERPDGSNFTLKIRSTKLEDSAMYFCASSDSSGGPTYNEQFFGPGTRLTVL.